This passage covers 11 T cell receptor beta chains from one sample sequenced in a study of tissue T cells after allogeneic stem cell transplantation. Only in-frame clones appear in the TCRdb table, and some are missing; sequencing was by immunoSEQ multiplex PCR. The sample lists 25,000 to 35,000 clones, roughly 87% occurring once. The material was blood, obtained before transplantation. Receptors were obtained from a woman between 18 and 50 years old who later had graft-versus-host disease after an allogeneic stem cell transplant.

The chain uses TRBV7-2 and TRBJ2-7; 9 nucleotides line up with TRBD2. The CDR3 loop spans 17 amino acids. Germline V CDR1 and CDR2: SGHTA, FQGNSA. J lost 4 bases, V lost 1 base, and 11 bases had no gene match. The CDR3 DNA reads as TGTGCCAGCAGCTTAGTGGGGGCTAGCGGGGAACCGTACGAGCAGTACTTC. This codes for CASSLVGASGEPYEQYF.

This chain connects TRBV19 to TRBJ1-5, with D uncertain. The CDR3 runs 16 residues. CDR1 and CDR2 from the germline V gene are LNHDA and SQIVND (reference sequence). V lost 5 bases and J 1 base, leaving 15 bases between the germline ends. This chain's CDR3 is CASSYGEKRSNQPQHF. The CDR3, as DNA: TGTGCCAGTAGTTATGGAGAAAAAAGGAGCAATCAGCCCCAGCATTTT.

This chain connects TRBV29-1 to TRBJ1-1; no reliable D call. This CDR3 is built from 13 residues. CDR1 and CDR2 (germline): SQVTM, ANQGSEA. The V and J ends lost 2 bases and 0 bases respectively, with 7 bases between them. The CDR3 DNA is TGCAGCGTTGAAAGACGAATGAACACTGAAGCTTTCTTT. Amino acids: CSVERRMNTEAFF.

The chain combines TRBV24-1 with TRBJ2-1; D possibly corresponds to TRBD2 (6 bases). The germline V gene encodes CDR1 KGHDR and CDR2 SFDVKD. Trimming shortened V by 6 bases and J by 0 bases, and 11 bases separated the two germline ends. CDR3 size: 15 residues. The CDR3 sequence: CATSLGGTSYNEQFF. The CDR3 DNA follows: TGTGCCACCAGTCTCGGCGGGACCTCCTACAATGAGCAGTTCTTC.

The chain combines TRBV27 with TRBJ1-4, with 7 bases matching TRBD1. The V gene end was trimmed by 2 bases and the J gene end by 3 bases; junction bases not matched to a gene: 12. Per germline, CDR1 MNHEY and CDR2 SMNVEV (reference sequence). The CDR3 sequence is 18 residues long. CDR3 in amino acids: CASSLPRPLGGANEKLFF. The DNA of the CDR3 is TGTGCCAGCAGTTTACCGCGACCTTTAGGGGGCGCTAATGAAAAACTGTTTTTT. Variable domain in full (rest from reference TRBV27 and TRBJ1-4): EAQVTQNPRYLITVTGKKLTVTCSQNMNHEYMSWYRQDPGLGLRQIYYSMNVEVTDKGDVPEGYKVSRKEKRNFPLILESPSPNQTSLYFCASSLPRPLGGANEKLFFGSGTQLSVL.

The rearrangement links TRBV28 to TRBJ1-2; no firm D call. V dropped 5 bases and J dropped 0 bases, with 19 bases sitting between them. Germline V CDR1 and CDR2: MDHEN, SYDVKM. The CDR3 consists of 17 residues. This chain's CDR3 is CASSDPSEYWANYGYTF. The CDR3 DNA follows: TGTGCCAGCAGTGATCCATCCGAATACTGGGCTAACTATGGCTACACCTTC.

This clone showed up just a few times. The CDR3 reads CATAGSSYNSPLHF. The CDR3 nucleotides read TGTGCCACCGCAGGAAGCTCCTATAATTCACCCCTCCACTTT. V is TRBV7-9 and J is TRBJ1-6; D unclear. The CDR3 covers 14 residues. V was trimmed by 10 bases and J by 0 bases, leaving 10 bases between them. Per the germline V gene, CDR1 is SEHNR and CDR2 is FQNEAQ (reference sequence).

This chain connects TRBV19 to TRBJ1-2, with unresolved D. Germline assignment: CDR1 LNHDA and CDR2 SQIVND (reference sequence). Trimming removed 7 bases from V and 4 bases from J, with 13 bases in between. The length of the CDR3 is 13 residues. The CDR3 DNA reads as TGTGCCAGTAACCCCGTTCGGGGCTATGGCTACACCTTC. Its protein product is CASNPVRGYGYTF.

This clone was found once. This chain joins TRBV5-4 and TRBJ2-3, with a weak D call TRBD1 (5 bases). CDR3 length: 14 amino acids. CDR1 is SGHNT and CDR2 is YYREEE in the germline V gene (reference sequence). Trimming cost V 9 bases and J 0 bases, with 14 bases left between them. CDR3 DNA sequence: TGTGCCACCTCCCCCGGACAAAGCACAGATACGCAGTATTTT. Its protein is CATSPGQSTDTQYF. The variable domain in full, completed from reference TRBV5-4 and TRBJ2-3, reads ETGVTQSPTHLIKTRGQQVTLRCSSQSGHNTVSWYQQALGQGPQFIFQYYREEENGRGNFPPRFSGLQFPNYSSELNVNALELDDSALYLCATSPGQSTDTQYFGPGTRLTVL.

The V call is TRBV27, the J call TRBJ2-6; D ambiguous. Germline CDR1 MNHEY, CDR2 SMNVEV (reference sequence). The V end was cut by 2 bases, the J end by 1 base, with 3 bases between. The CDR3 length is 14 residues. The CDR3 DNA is TGTGCCAGCAGTTTAGGGTCTGGGGCCAACGTCCTGACTTTC. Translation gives CASSLGSGANVLTF.

As DNA, the CDR3 is TGTGCCATCAGTGAGACTGAACAGTCCTATGGCTACACCTTC. Protein sequence: CAISETEQSYGYTF. This sequence joins TRBV10-3 and TRBJ1-2; D not resolved. This CDR3 has 14 amino acids. Trimming shortened V by 2 bases and J by 4 bases, and 11 bases separated the two germline ends. Germline V CDR1 and CDR2: ENHRY, SYGVKD.